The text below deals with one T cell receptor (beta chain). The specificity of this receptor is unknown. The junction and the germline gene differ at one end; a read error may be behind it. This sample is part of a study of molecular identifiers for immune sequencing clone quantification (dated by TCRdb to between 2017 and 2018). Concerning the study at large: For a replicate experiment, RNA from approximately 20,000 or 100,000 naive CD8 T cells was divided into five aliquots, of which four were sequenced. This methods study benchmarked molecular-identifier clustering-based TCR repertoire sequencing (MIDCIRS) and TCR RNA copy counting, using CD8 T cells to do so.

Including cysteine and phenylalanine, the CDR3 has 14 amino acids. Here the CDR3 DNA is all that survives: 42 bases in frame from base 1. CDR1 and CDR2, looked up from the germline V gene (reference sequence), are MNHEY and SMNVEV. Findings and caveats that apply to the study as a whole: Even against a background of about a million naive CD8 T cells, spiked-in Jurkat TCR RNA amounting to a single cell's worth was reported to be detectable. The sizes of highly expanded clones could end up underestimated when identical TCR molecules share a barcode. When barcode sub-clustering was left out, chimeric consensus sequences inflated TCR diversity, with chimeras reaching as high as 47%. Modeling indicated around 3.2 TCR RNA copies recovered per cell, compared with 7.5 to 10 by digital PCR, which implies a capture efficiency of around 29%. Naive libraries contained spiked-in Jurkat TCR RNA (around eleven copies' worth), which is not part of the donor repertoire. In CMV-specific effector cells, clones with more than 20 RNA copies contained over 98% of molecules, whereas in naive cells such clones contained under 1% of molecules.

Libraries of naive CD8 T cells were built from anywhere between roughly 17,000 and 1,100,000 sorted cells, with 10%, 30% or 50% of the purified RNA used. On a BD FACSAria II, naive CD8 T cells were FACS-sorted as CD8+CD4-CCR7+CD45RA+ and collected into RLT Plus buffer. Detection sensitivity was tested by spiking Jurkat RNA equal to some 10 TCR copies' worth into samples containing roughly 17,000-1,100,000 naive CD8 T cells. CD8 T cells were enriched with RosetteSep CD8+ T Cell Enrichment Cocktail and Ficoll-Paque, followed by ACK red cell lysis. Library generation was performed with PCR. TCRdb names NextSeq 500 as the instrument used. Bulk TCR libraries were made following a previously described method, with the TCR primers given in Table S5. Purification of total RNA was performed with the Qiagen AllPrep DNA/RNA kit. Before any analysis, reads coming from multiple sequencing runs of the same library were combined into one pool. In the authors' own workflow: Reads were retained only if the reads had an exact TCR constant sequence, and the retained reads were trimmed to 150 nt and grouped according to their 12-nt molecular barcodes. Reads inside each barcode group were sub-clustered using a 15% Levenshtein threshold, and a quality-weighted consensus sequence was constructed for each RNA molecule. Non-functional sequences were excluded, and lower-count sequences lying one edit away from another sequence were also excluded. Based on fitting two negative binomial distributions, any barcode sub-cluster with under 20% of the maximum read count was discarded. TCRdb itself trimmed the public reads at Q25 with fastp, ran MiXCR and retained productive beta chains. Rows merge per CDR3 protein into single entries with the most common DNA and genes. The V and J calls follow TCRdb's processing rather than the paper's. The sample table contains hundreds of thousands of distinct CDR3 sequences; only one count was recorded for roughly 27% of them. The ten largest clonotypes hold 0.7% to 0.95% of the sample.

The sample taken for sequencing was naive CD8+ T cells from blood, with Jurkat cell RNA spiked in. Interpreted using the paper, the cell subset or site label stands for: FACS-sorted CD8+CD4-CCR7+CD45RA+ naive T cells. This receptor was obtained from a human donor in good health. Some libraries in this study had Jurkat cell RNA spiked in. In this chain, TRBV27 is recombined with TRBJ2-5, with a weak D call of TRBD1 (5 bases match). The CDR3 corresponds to CASSLLTDQGTQYF. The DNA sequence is TGTGCCAGCAGTTTACTGACAGACCAAGGGACCCAGTACTTC.